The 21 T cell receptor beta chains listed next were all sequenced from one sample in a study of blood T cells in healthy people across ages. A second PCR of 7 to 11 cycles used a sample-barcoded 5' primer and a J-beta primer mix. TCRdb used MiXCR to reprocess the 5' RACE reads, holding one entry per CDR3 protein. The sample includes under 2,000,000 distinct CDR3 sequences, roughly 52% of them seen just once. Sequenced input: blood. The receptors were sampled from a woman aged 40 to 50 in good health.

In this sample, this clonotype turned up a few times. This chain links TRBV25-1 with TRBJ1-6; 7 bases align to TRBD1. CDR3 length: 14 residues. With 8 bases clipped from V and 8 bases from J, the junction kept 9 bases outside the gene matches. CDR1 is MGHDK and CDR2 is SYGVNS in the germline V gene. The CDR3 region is CASRHRGGDSPLHF. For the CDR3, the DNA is TGTGCCAGCCGCCACAGGGGTGGTGATTCACCCCTCCACTTT.

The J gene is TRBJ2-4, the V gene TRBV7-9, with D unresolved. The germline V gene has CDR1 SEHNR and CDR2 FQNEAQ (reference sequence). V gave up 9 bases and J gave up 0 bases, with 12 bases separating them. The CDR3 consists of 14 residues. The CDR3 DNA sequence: TGTGCCAGTACAGAGATAGTAGCCAAAAACATTCAGTACTTC. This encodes CASTEIVAKNIQYF. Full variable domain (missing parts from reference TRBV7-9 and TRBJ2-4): DTGVSQNPRHKITKRGQNVTFRCDPISEHNRLYWYRQTLGQGPEFLTYFQNEAQLEKSRLLSDRFSAERPKGSFSTLEIQRTEQGDSAMYLCASTEIVAKNIQYFGAGTRLSVL.

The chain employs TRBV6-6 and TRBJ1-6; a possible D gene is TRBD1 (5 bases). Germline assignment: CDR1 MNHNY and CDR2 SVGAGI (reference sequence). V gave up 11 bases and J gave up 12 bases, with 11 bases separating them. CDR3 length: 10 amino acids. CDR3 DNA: TGTGCCGGGGGGTACTTACCCCTCCACTTT. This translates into CAGGYLPLHF.

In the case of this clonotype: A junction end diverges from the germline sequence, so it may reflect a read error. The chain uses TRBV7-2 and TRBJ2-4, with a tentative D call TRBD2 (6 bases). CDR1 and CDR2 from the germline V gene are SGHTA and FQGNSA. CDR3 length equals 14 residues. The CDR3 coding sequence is TGCGCCAGCCAGCGGAGGGGCGACAAAAACATTCAGTACTTC. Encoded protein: CASQRRGDKNIQYF.

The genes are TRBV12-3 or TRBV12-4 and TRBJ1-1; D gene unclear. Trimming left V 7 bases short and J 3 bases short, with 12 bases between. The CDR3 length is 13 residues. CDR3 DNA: TGTGCCAGCACCTTGAGGCTAGACACTGAAGCTTTCTTT. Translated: CASTLRLDTEAFF.

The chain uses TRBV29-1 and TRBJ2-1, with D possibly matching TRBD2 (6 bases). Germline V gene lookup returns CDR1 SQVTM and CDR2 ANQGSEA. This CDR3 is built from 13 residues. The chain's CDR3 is CSVQGGAYNEQFF. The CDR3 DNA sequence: TGCAGTGTTCAGGGCGGGGCGTACAATGAGCAGTTCTTC.

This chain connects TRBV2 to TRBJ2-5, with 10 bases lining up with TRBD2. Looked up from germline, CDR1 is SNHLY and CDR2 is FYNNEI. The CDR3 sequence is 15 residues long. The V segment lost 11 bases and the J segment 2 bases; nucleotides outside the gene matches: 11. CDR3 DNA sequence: TGTGCCCGCAACCCTAGCGGGGGTACACAAGAGACCCAGTACTTC. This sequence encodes CARNPSGGTQETQYF.

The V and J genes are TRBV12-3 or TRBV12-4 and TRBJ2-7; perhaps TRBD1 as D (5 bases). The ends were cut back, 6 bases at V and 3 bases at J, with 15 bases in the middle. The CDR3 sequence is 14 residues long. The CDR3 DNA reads TGTGCCAGCAGCCACACCGACAGAGACTACGAGCAGTACTTC. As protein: CASSHTDRDYEQYF.

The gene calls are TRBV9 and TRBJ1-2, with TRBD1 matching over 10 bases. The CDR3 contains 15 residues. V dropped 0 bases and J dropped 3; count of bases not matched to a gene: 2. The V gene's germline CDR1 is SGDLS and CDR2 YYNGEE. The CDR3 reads CASSVAGQGHYGYTF. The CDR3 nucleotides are TGTGCCAGCAGCGTAGCGGGACAGGGGCACTATGGCTACACCTTC.

CDR3 amino acids: CASRFIDNEQFF. In nucleotides, the CDR3 is TGTGCCAGCAGATTCATCGACAATGAGCAGTTCTTC. The chain uses TRBV12-3 or TRBV12-4 and TRBJ2-1; no reliable D call. V was pared by 6 bases and J by 5 bases, with 8 bases between. The CDR3 has 12 amino acids.

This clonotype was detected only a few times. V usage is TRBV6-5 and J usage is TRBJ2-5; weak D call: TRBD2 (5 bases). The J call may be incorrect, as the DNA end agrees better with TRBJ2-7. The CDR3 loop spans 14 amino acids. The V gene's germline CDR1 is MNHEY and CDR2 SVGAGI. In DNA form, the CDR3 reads TGTGCCAGCAGTTACTCGAGGGTCAGCCACGAGCAGTACTTC. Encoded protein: CASSYSRVSHEQYF.

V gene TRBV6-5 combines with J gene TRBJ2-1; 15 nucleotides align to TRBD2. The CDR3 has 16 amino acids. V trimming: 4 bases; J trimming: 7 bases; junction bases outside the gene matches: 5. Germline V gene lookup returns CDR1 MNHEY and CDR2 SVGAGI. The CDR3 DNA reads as TGTGCCAGCAGTTCTCCGGGGACTAGCGGGAGGAATGAGCAGTTCTTC. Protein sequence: CASSSPGTSGRNEQFF.

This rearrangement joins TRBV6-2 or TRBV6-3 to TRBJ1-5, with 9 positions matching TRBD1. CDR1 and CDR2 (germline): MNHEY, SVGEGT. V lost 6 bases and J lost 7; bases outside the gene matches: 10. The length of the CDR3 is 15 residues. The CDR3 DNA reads TGTGCCAGCAGCTACACGAGGGACAGGGACCAGCCCCAGCATTTT. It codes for CASSYTRDRDQPQHF.

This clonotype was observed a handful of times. DNA of the CDR3: TGTGCCAGCAGCTCACACGCCTCAGGGTTGGGTACGCAGTATTTT. It is translated as CASSSHASGLGTQYF. The gene calls are TRBV7-2 and TRBJ2-3; tentatively, D is TRBD1 (5 bases). Germline-derived CDR1 and CDR2 are SGHTA and FQGNSA. The length of the CDR3 is 15 residues. V lost 4 bases and J lost 8, with 19 bases in between.

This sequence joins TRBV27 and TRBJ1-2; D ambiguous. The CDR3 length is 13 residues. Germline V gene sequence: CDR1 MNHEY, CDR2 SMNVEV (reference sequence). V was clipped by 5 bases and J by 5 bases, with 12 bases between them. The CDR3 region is CASSRRERYGYTF. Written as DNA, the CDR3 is TGTGCCAGCAGTCGTAGGGAGCGGTATGGCTACACCTTC.

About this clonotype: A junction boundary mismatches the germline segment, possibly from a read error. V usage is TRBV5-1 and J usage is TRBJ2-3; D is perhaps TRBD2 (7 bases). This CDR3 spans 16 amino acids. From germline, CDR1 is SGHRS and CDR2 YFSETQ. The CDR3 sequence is CASSPLTGGLTNTQYF. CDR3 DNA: TGCGCCAGCAGCCCCTTAACGGGGGGCCTCACAAATACGCAGTATTTT.

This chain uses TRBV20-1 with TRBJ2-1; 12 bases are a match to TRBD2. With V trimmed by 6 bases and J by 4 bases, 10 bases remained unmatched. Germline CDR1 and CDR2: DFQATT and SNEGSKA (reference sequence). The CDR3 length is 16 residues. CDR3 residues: CSAPTSLAGGYNEQFF. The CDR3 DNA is TGCAGTGCCCCCACCTCCCTAGCGGGGGGGTACAATGAGCAGTTCTTC.

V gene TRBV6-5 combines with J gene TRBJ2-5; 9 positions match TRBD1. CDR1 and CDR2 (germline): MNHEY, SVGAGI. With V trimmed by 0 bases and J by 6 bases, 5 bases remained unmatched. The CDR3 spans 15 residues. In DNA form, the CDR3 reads TGTGCCAGCAGTTACTCGACAGGGGGTGAAAAGACCCAGTACTTC. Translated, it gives CASSYSTGGEKTQYF.

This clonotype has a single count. The chain's CDR3 is CSALRMDGTNEKLFF. CDR3 nucleotide sequence: TGCAGTGCCTTAAGGATGGACGGCACTAATGAAAAACTGTTTTTT. V gene TRBV20-1 combines with J gene TRBJ1-4; D is unclear. CDR3 length: 15 amino acids. Germline values: CDR1 DFQATT, CDR2 SNEGSKA (reference sequence). V was shortened by 6 bases and J by 2 bases, with 16 bases between the two germline ends.

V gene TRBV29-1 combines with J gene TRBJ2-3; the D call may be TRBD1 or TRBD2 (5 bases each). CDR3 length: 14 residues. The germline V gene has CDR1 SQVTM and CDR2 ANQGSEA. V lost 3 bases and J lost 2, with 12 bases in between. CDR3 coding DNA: TGCAGCGTTGACTCCGGGGCGGACACAGATACGCAGTATTTT. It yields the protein CSVDSGADTDTQYF.

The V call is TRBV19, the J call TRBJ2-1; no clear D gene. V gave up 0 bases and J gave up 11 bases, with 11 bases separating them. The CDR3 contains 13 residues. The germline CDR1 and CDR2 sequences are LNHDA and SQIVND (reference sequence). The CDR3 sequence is CASSIDLGQQQFF. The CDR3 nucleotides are TGTGCCAGTAGTATAGATTTAGGGCAGCAGCAGTTCTTC.